Shown below are 27 T cell receptor beta chains from a single sample sequenced in a study of Graves' ophthalmopathy and Graves' hyperthyroidism. TCR beta CDR3 amplification used RNA transcripts. The first-round RT-PCR employed HTBI primers together with the Qiagen OneStep RT-PCR kit. A multiplex PCR was then performed as the second round. TCRdb itself ran the multiplex PCR reads through MiXCR, one entry per CDR3 protein. Of hundreds of thousands of distinct CDR3 sequences detected, around 20% appear once; the ten largest clones hold around 3.2%. What was sequenced was peripheral blood. Source of these receptors: a woman in her late teens or twenties with stable Graves' hyperthyroidism.

This clonotype was picked up many times. The chain recombines TRBV20-1 with TRBJ2-7; D perhaps matches TRBD1 (5 bases). CDR1 DFQATT and CDR2 SNEGSKA come from the germline V gene (reference sequence). With 0 bases removed from V and 4 bases from J, the gap between germline ends came to 13 bases. The CDR3 length is 14 residues. The CDR3 sequence is CSARDSRRDYEQYF. The CDR3 nucleotides read TGCAGTGCTAGAGATTCCCGCAGGGATTACGAGCAGTACTTC.

This clonotype was picked up a small number of times. The chain is built from TRBV11-2 and TRBJ2-2; a possible D gene is TRBD1 (6 bases). Trimming left V 7 bases short and J 4 bases short, with 16 bases between. The CDR3 contains 15 residues. CDR1 and CDR2 from the germline V gene are SGHAT and FQNNGV. The CDR3 DNA reads as TGTGCCAGCACCCACAACCCCAGGGGCACCGGGGAGCTGTTTTTT. Residues: CASTHNPRGTGELFF. The full variable domain, rest sourced from reference TRBV11-2 and TRBJ2-2, is EAGVAQSPRYKIIEKRQSVAFWCNPISGHATLYWYQQILGQGPKLLIQFQNNGVVDDSQLPKDRFSAERLKGVDSTLKIQPAKLEDSAVYLCASTHNPRGTGELFFGEGSRLTVL.

This clonotype was recorded many times. V and J are TRBV12-3 or TRBV12-4 and TRBJ2-7; 9 bases agree with TRBD1. The CDR3 is 15 residues long. The J segment lost 6 bases and the V segment lost 3 bases, leaving 9 bases of the junction unmatched. CDR3 bases: TGTGCCAGCAGTTTGCCCGGGACAGGGTCGGTCGAGCAGTACTTC. Translated, it gives CASSLPGTGSVEQYF.

The chain employs TRBV19 and TRBJ1-2; D is ambiguous. The germline gives CDR1 LNHDA, CDR2 SQIVND (reference sequence). Trimming took off 0 bases at V and 7 bases at J, with 15 bases between the two ends. This CDR3 region has 15 residues. The CDR3 here is CASSIDLSGRRGYTF. Written as DNA, the CDR3 is TGTGCCAGTAGTATAGATCTATCGGGGAGGCGTGGCTACACCTTC.

This clonotype was seen at least ten times. CDR3 DNA sequence: TGCAGTGCCCAGGGCCCAGGCGTCTCCTACGAGCAGTACTTC. It yields the protein CSAQGPGVSYEQYF. The V gene is TRBV20-1, the J gene TRBJ2-7; perhaps TRBD1 as D (5 bases). CDR1 and CDR2 from the germline V gene are DFQATT and SNEGSKA (reference sequence). The V and J ends lost 6 bases and 0 bases respectively, with 15 bases between them. There are 14 residues in the CDR3.

This clonotype has ten or more counts. The chain combines TRBV19 with TRBJ1-5, with TRBD1 identical over 7 bases. With 6 bases clipped from V and 3 bases from J, the junction kept 8 bases outside the gene matches. The CDR3 consists of 15 residues. CDR1 LNHDA and CDR2 SQIVND come from the germline V gene (reference sequence). DNA for the CDR3: TGTGCCAGTAGCCGCCGGGGACAGACCAATCAGCCCCAGCATTTT. This gives the protein CASSRRGQTNQPQHF.

At least ten counts were recorded for this clonotype. The chain couples TRBV6-2 or TRBV6-3 to TRBJ1-2; 7 nucleotides line up with TRBD1. Trimming at V came to 2 bases and at J to 8 bases, leaving 5 bases not matched to a gene. This CDR3 has 13 amino acids. CDR1 MNHEY and CDR2 SVGEGT come from the germline V gene. CDR3 nucleotides: TGTGCCAGCAGTTACCGACAGGGCGACGGCTACACCTTC. It yields the protein CASSYRQGDGYTF.

This clonotype was seen at least ten times. J is TRBJ1-2 and V is TRBV5-1; weak D call: TRBD1 (6 bases). The CDR3 totals 13 residues. V was shortened by 0 bases and J by 7 bases, with 10 bases between the two germline ends. Germline values: CDR1 SGHRS, CDR2 YFSETQ. CDR3 sequence: CASSLEGVGGYTF. As DNA, the CDR3 is TGCGCCAGCAGCTTGGAGGGGGTTGGTGGCTACACCTTC. Looking up the rest from reference TRBV5-1 and TRBJ1-2 gives the full variable domain: KAGVTQTPRYLIKTRGQQVTLSCSPISGHRSVSWYQQTPGQGLQFLFEYFSETQRNKGNFPGRFSGRQFSNSRSEMNVSTLELGDSALYLCASSLEGVGGYTFGSGTRLTVV.

Comments on this clonotype: Given the absence of the conserved phenylalanine or tryptophan at the CDR3 end, a read error is likely. The chain carries TRBV7-2 and TRBJ2-2, with 9 bases lining up with TRBD2. Germline values: CDR1 SGHTA, CDR2 FQGNSA. Unmatched junction bases numbered 4, after V lost 0 bases and J lost 5 bases. The CDR3 has 16 residues. CDR3 DNA: TGTGCCAGCAGCTTAGCTAGCGGGAGCGGTACCGGGGAGCTGTTTTTG. This gives the protein CASSLASGSGTGELFL.

This chain links TRBV3-1 with TRBJ2-7; tentatively, D is TRBD2 (6 bases). The V end was cut by 0 bases, the J end by 1 base, with 16 bases between. The CDR3 is made up of 17 amino acids. Germline V CDR1 and CDR2: LGHDT, YNNKEL (reference sequence). The chain's CDR3 is CASSQDRTASVSYEQYF. CDR3 coding DNA: TGTGCCAGCAGCCAAGACCGTACGGCTAGCGTATCCTACGAGCAGTACTTC.

In its sample, this clonotype was seen many times. The chain uses TRBV27 and TRBJ1-6; D gene ambiguous. This CDR3 region has 17 residues. With 6 bases removed from V and 3 bases from J, the gap between germline ends came to 18 bases. In germline, CDR1 is MNHEY, CDR2 SMNVEV (reference sequence). The CDR3 spells CASSRSLSGVYNSPLHF. The CDR3 nucleotides read TGTGCCAGCAGCCGCTCCCTGAGCGGGGTCTATAATTCACCCCTCCACTTT.

This clonotype was seen at least ten times. The chain is built from TRBV28 and TRBJ1-5, with D uncertain. The V end was cut by 5 bases, the J end by 3 bases, with 8 bases between. The CDR3 length is 13 residues. Per germline, CDR1 MDHEN and CDR2 SYDVKM. CDR3: CASSPGPNQPQHF. The CDR3 DNA follows: TGTGCCAGCAGTCCTGGGCCCAATCAGCCCCAGCATTTT.

This chain links TRBV6-5 with TRBJ1-5, with unresolved D. This CDR3 has 11 amino acids. Per germline, CDR1 MNHEY and CDR2 SVGAGI. Between the trimmed V and J ends, which lost 2 bases and 9 bases, there was a span of 5 bases. CDR3 region: CASSYPGPQHF. CDR3 nucleotide sequence: TGTGCCAGCAGTTACCCTGGGCCCCAGCATTTT.

At least ten counts were recorded for this clonotype. The V call is TRBV19, the J call TRBJ1-5; a possible D gene is TRBD1 (6 bases). Germline V CDR1 and CDR2: LNHDA, SQIVND (reference sequence). The CDR3 length is 15 residues. Trimming pared 5 bases from V and 0 bases from J, leaving 11 bases between. Written as DNA, the CDR3 is TGTGCCAGTAGTTGGACAGTTATTAGCAATCAGCCCCAGCATTTT. The encoded protein is CASSWTVISNQPQHF.

This clonotype showed up just once. The chain couples TRBV28 to TRBJ2-7; TRBD2 aligns across 7 bases. The CDR3 loop spans 16 amino acids. CDR1 MDHEN and CDR2 SYDVKM come from the germline V gene. The V and J ends lost 4 bases and 3 bases, in that order; junction bases with no gene match: 12. This chain's CDR3 is CASSSHSSGLVYEQYF. As DNA, the CDR3 is TGTGCCAGCAGTTCCCACTCCTCCGGACTAGTCTACGAGCAGTACTTC.

This clonotype occurred many times. This chain joins TRBV5-1 and TRBJ2-7, with 10 bases aligning to TRBD1. Trimming at V came to 4 bases and at J to 2 bases, leaving 6 bases not matched to a gene. This CDR3 spans 15 amino acids. CDR1 and CDR2 from the germline V gene are SGHRS and YFSETQ. In DNA form, the CDR3 reads TGCGCCAGCAGCCCGGGACAGGGGAATACCTACGAGCAGTACTTC. Translating gives CASSPGQGNTYEQYF.

In this sample, this clonotype turned up many times. The chain couples TRBV5-1 to TRBJ2-5; TRBD2 matches at 9 bases. The germline CDR1 and CDR2 sequences are SGHRS and YFSETQ. Losses at the gene ends were 0 bases for V and 5 bases for J; bases not matched to a gene: 5. This CDR3 is 15 amino acids long. CDR3: CASSLASGAFETQYF. The CDR3 DNA sequence: TGCGCCAGCAGCTTGGCTAGCGGGGCGTTCGAGACCCAGTACTTC.

The table lists this clonotype with many counts. The CDR3 here is CATSQGRRGVETQYF. The CDR3 DNA reads TGTGCCACCAGTCAAGGGCGGAGGGGAGTAGAGACCCAGTACTTC. The V call is TRBV24-1, the J call TRBJ2-5, with D possibly TRBD2 on 6 matching bases. This CDR3 has 15 residues. Between the trimmed V and J ends, which lost 6 bases and 4 bases, there was a span of 17 bases. CDR1 and CDR2 from the germline V gene are KGHDR and SFDVKD.

Many counts were recorded for this clonotype. This chain connects TRBV9 to TRBJ1-3; D call uncertain. Looked up from germline, CDR1 is SGDLS and CDR2 is YYNGEE. V lost 5 bases to trimming and J lost 0 bases, with 12 bases between them. This CDR3 spans 15 amino acids. The CDR3 here is CASRPGGFSGNTIYF. In nucleotides, the CDR3 is TGTGCCAGCAGACCTGGCGGGTTCTCTGGAAACACCATATATTTT.

Only a few counts were recorded for this clonotype. This chain connects TRBV7-6 to TRBJ2-7, with TRBD2 matching 9 bases. The germline V gene has CDR1 SGHVS and CDR2 FNYEAQ. With V trimmed by 6 bases and J by 5 bases, 11 bases remained unmatched. The CDR3 loop spans 15 amino acids. CDR3 coding DNA: TGTGCCAGCAGAGGAACTAGCGGGCTTGGGGACGAGCAGTACTTC. The encoded protein is CASRGTSGLGDEQYF.

This clonotype occurred many times. The chain combines TRBV25-1 with TRBJ2-5, with TRBD2 identical over 8 bases. Germline assignment: CDR1 MGHDK and CDR2 SYGVNS. The CDR3 is 13 amino acids. Germline trimming cut 9 bases from V and 2 bases from J; bases unmatched to any gene: 5. The CDR3 region has the DNA TGTGCCAGACCGGGACTAGTGCAAGAGACCCAGTACTTC. Translation: CARPGLVQETQYF.

This clonotype showed up many times. The conserved final phenylalanine or tryptophan is absent from the CDR3, which likely points to a read error. The chain carries TRBV12-3 or TRBV12-4 and TRBJ2-7; the D is unclear. There are 11 residues in the CDR3. V was clipped by 6 bases and J by 3 bases, with 6 bases between them. DNA of the CDR3: TGTGCCAGCAGCATAAACTACGAGCAGTACCTC. Its translation is CASSINYEQYL.

Ten or more counts support this clonotype. The genes are TRBV3-1 and TRBJ2-5; a weak D match, TRBD2 (6 bases). Between the trimmed V and J ends, which lost 4 bases and 5 bases, there was a span of 17 bases. This CDR3 comprises 15 residues. From germline, CDR1 is LGHDT and CDR2 YNNKEL (reference sequence). Here the CDR3 DNA reads TGTGCCAGCAGCCGACTAGAGAGAGTGGGGGAGACCCAGTACTTC. Amino acid sequence: CASSRLERVGETQYF.

V and J are TRBV6-1 and TRBJ1-5; perhaps TRBD1 as D (5 bases). Deletions cut 6 bases from V and 5 bases from J, with 14 bases between. The germline CDR1 and CDR2 sequences are MNHNS and SASEGT. The CDR3 loop spans 14 amino acids. The CDR3 nucleotides are TGTGCCAGCAGGGCTTGGACAACCGATCAGCCCCAGCATTTT. Residues: CASRAWTTDQPQHF.

This clonotype appeared many times. The junction shows a germline mismatch at one end, possibly a read error. This sequence joins TRBV5-1 and TRBJ2-7; D call uncertain. Germline V gene data show CDR1 as SGHRS and CDR2 as YFSETQ. This CDR3 comprises 13 residues. CDR3 residues: CASSLEASYEQYF. Here the CDR3 DNA reads TGTGCCAGCAGCTTAGAGGCTAGCTACGAGCAGTACTTC. Looking up the rest from reference TRBV5-1 and TRBJ2-7 gives the full variable domain: KAGVTQTPRYLIKTRGQQVTLSCSPISGHRSVSWYQQTPGQGLQFLFEYFSETQRNKGNFPGRFSGRQFSNSRSEMNVSTLELGDSALYLCASSLEASYEQYFGPGTRLTVT.

This clonotype was counted at least ten times. The V and J genes are TRBV11-2 and TRBJ1-1; D is uncertain. CDR1 is SGHAT, CDR2 FQNNGV, per germline. The CDR3 runs to 15 residues. Trimming stripped 1 base from V and 8 bases from J, with 17 bases between. CDR3 DNA sequence: TGTGCCAGCAGCTTAGTGGGCGGGCCTCGCCACGAAGCTTTCTTT. It is translated as CASSLVGGPRHEAFF.

This clonotype was detected only a few times. The genes are TRBV13 and TRBJ2-3; no definite D call. This CDR3 is built from 13 residues. The V gene's germline CDR1 is PRHDT and CDR2 FYEKMQ (reference sequence). Trimming stripped 2 bases from V and 6 bases from J, with 9 bases between. The CDR3 coding sequence is TGTGCCAGCAGCTTAAGAGTGACGGATACGCAGTATTTT. Its protein product is CASSLRVTDTQYF.